This TCR beta chain was found in a study of human T cells and chemical hapten exposure. Study-wide context: Small volume differences among pooled libraries mainly caused per-sample TCR yield variation.

The V and J ends lost 3 bases and 5 bases respectively, with 10 bases between them. CDR1 and CDR2 from the germline V gene are SEHNR and FQNEAQ (reference sequence). This CDR3 contains 13 residues. TCRdb processed the RACE reads anew with MiXCR; each CDR3 protein has one entry. The sample consists of just under 350,000 distinct CDR3 sequences, roughly 6.9% of them appearing once. Time point specified: patch test 1, 2 weeks after DPC sensitization. The treatment here: therapeutic diphenylcyclopropenone sensitization with weekly scalp DPC. The study enrolled 18 to 70-year-old alopecia patients suitable for DPC. Total RNA was isolated from whole blood that had not been fractionated. This clonotype appeared a few times.

The starting material was whole blood, obtained in connection with sensitization to the hapten diphenylcyclopropenone (DPC). This chain links TRBV7-9 with TRBJ1-1; D remains ambiguous. The TCR was taken from a woman aged 18-29 years with alopecia areata. Some clones in this sample may be carry-over from other donors' samples. The CDR3 sequence: CASSFSSVTEAFF. In DNA form, the CDR3 reads TGTGCCAGCAGCTTCTCCAGTGTGACTGAAGCTTTCTTT.